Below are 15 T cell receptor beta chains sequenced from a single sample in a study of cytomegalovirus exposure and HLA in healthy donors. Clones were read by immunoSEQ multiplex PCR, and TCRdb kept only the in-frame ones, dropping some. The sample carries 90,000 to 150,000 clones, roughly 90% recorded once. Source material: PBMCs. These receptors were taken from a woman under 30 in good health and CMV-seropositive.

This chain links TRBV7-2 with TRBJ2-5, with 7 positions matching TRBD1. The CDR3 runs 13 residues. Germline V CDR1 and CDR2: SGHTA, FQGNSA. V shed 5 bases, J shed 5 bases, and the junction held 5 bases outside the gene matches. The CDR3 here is CASSRDRVETQYF. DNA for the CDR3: TGTGCCAGCAGCCGTGACAGGGTTGAGACCCAGTACTTC.

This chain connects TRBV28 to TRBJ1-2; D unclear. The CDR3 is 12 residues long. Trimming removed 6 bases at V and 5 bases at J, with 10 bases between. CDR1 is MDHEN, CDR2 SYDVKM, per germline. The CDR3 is CASSPGNYGYTF. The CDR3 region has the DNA TGTGCCAGCAGCCCCGGGAATTATGGCTACACCTTC.

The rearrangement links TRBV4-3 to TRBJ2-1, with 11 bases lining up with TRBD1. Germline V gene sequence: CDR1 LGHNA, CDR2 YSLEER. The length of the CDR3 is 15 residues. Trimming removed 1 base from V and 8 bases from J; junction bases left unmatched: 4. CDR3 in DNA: TGCGCCAGCAGCCAAGGGACAGGGGGCAGGGATGAGCAGTTCTTC. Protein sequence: CASSQGTGGRDEQFF.

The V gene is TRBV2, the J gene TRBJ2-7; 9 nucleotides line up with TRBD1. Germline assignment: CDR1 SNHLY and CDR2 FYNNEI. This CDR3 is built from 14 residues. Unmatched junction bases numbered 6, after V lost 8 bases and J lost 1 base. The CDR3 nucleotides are TGTGCCAGCGGGGGGACAGGGTCGTCCTACGAGCAGTACTTC. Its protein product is CASGGTGSSYEQYF.

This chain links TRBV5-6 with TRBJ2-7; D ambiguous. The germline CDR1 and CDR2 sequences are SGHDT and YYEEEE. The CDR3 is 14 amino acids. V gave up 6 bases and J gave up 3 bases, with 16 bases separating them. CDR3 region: CASTSSTENYEQYF. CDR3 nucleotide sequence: TGTGCCAGCACCTCATCGACGGAGAACTACGAGCAGTACTTC.

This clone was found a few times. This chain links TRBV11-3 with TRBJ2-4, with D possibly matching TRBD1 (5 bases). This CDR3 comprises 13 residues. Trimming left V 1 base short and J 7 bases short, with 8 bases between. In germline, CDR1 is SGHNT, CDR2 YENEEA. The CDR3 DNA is TGTGCCAGCAGCTTAGGGACACATAACATTCAGTACTTC. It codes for CASSLGTHNIQYF.

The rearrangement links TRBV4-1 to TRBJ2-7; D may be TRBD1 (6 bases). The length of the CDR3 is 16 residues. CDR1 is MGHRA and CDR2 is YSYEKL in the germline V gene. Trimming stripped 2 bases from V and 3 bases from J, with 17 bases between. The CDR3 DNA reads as TGCGCCAGCAGCCAAATGCCAGGGGCCCTGGTCTACGAGCAGTACTTC. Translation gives CASSQMPGALVYEQYF.

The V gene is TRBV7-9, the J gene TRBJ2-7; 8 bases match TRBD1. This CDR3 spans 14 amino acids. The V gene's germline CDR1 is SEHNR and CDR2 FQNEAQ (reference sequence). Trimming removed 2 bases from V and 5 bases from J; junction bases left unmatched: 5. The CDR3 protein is CASSLRQGNNEQYF. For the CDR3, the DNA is TGTGCCAGCAGCTTAAGACAGGGGAACAACGAGCAGTACTTC.

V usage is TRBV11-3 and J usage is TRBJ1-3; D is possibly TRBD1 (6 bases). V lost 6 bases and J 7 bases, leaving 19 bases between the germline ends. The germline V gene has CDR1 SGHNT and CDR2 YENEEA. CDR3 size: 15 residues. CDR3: CASRPTGPLGNTIYF. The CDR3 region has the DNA TGTGCCAGCAGGCCGACAGGTCCTCTGGGGAACACCATATATTTT.

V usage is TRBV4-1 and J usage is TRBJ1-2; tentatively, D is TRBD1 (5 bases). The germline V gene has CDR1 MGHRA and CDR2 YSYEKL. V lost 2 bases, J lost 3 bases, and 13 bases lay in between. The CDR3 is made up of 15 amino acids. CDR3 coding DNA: TGCGCCAGCAGCCAAACCCTACAGGTTGACTATGGCTACACCTTC. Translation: CASSQTLQVDYGYTF.

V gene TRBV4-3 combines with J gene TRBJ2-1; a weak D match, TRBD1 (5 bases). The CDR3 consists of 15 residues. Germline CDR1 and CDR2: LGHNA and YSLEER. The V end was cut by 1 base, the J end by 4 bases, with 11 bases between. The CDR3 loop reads CASSQGGRDYNEQFF. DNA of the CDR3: TGCGCCAGCAGCCAAGGGGGCAGGGATTACAATGAGCAGTTCTTC.

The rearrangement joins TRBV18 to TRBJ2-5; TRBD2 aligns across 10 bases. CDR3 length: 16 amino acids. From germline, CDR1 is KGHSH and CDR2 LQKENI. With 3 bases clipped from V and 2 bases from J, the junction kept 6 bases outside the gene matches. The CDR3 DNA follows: TGTGCCAGCTCACCCAATGTAGCGGGGGGACAAGAGACCCAGTACTTC. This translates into CASSPNVAGGQETQYF.

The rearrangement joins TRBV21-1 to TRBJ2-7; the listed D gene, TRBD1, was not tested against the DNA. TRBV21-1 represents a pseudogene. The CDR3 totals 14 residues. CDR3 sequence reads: CASSTDRDRSEQYF. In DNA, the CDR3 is TGTGCCAGCAGCACTGACCGGGACAGAAGCGAGCAGTACTTC.

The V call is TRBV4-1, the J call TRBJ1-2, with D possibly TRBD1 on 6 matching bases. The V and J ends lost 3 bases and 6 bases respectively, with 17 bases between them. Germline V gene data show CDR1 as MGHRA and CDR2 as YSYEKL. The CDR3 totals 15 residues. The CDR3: CASSQNRGGGHGYTF. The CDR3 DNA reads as TGCGCCAGCAGCCAGAACAGAGGGGGTGGCCATGGCTACACCTTC.

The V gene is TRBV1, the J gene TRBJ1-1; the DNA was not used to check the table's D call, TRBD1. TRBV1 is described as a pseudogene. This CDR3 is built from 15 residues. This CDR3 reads CTSSARDRSYTEAFF. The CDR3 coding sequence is TGCACCAGCAGCGCCCGGGACAGGAGTTACACTGAAGCTTTCTTT.